A selection of T cell receptor beta chains follows, all from one sample in a study of shared clonotypes between healthy human individuals. The table came from immunoSEQ multiplex PCR; TCRdb's copy has only in-frame clones and leaves some out. The sample includes about 690,000 clones, roughly 91% of them seen just once. Material for sequencing was memory CD8+ T cells from PBMCs. All receptors derive from a man aged 18 to 35 in good health. Some clones in this sample may be carry-over from other donors' samples. Both conserved end residues are part of each CDR3. Each record gives: J gene, V gene, CDR3 length, clone size, D gene, CDR3 DNA, CDR3 protein. A D gene is named only where the DNA matches it firmly. Only some rows state a clone size, as once, few, many or a class for expanded clones.

J gene: TRBJ2-2
V gene: TRBV15
CDR3 length: 13
clone size: once
D gene: -
CDR3 DNA: TGTGCCACCAGCAGAGTCGGGACCGGGGAGCTGTTTTTT
CDR3 protein: CATSRVGTGELFF

J gene: TRBJ2-1
V gene: TRBV5-1
CDR3 length: 13
clone size: once
D gene: -
CDR3 DNA: TGCGCCAGCAGCCCCCCCGGGATCGATGAGCAGTTCTTC
CDR3 protein: CASSPPGIDEQFF

J gene: TRBJ1-1
V gene: TRBV19
CDR3 length: 15
clone size: -
D gene: TRBD1
CDR3 DNA: TGTGCCAGTAGTGGTGTGGGACAGGGGGCGGCTGAAGCTTTCTTT
CDR3 protein: CASSGVGQGAAEAFF

J gene: TRBJ1-2
V gene: TRBV28
CDR3 length: 12
clone size: -
D gene: -
CDR3 DNA: TGTGCCAGCAGCCCGGGGCCGCGATTCTACACCTTC
CDR3 protein: CASSPGPRFYTF

J gene: TRBJ2-1
V gene: TRBV2
CDR3 length: 16
clone size: -
D gene: TRBD2
CDR3 DNA: TGTGCCAGCAGTCCGACTAGCATGCGCTCCTACAATGAGCAGTTCTTC
CDR3 protein: CASSPTSMRSYNEQFF

J gene: TRBJ2-1
V gene: TRBV19
CDR3 length: 13
clone size: -
D gene: -
CDR3 DNA: TGTGCCAGTAGGTCCGGGTTGGGCAATGAGCAGTTCTTC
CDR3 protein: CASRSGLGNEQFF

J gene: TRBJ2-7
V gene: TRBV29-1
CDR3 length: 12
clone size: -
D gene: -
CDR3 DNA: TGCAGCGTTCCGACAGGAATCGGCGAGCAGTACTTC
CDR3 protein: CSVPTGIGEQYF

J gene: TRBJ1-1
V gene: TRBV7-6
CDR3 length: 15
clone size: -
D gene: TRBD1
CDR3 DNA: TGTGCCAGCAGCTCCCGACAGGGGACACTAATCGGGGCTTTCTTT
CDR3 protein: CASSSRQGTLIGAFF

J gene: TRBJ2-5
V gene: TRBV6-1
CDR3 length: 20
clone size: -
D gene: -
CDR3 DNA: TGTGCCAGCAGTGAAGCGCCCAGCGGCCGAGCTGCGACTCTCGAAAAGACCCAGTACTTC
CDR3 protein: CASSEAPSGRAATLEKTQYF

J gene: TRBJ1-1
V gene: TRBV5-1
CDR3 length: 14
clone size: -
D gene: -
CDR3 DNA: TGCGCCAGCAACCTTAATGCCGGGAACACTGAAGCTTTCTTT
CDR3 protein: CASNLNAGNTEAFF

J gene: TRBJ1-1
V gene: TRBV19
CDR3 length: 13
clone size: -
D gene: -
CDR3 DNA: TGTGCCAGTACCTGGATAGGGCGAGGTGAAGCTTTCTTT
CDR3 protein: CASTWIGRGEAFF

J gene: TRBJ1-1
V gene: TRBV28
CDR3 length: 13
clone size: -
D gene: -
CDR3 DNA: TGTGCCAGCAGTTGGACGCCAGGGGCTGAAGCTTTCTTT
CDR3 protein: CASSWTPGAEAFF

J gene: TRBJ2-3
V gene: TRBV4-3
CDR3 length: 16
clone size: -
D gene: -
CDR3 DNA: TGCGCCAGCAGCCAAGGGAGTTGGGGTAGCACAGATACGCAGTATTTT
CDR3 protein: CASSQGSWGSTDTQYF

J gene: TRBJ2-6
V gene: TRBV7-9
CDR3 length: 17
clone size: -
D gene: TRBD2
CDR3 DNA: TGTGCCAGCAGCGTTAGCGGGGGGGACTCTGGGGCCAACGTCCTGACTTTC
CDR3 protein: CASSVSGGDSGANVLTF

J gene: TRBJ2-1
V gene: TRBV5-6
CDR3 length: 14
clone size: -
D gene: TRBD2
CDR3 DNA: TGTGCCAGCAGCTTAGCGGGAGGCATCAATGAGCAGTTCTTC
CDR3 protein: CASSLAGGINEQFF

J gene: TRBJ1-1
V gene: TRBV30
CDR3 length: 16
clone size: -
D gene: -
CDR3 DNA: TGTGCCTGGAGTCCCAGGGCCGTCAGCCGCGGCACTGAAGCTTTCTTT
CDR3 protein: CAWSPRAVSRGTEAFF

J gene: TRBJ2-2
V gene: TRBV5-1
CDR3 length: 12
clone size: once
D gene: TRBD2
CDR3 DNA: TGCGCCAGCAGCCGGGGACTAGGGGAGCTGTTTTTT
CDR3 protein: CASSRGLGELFF

J gene: TRBJ1-1
V gene: TRBV15
CDR3 length: 13
clone size: -
D gene: -
CDR3 DNA: TGTGCCACCAGCAGAGATGATTCTGGAGAAGCTTTCTTT
CDR3 protein: CATSRDDSGEAFF

J gene: TRBJ2-7
V gene: TRBV15
CDR3 length: 20
clone size: -
D gene: -
CDR3 DNA: TGTGCCACCAGCAGAGATCATTTCAAGGACTTCAAACGGGTGTCCTACGAGCAGTACTTC
CDR3 protein: CATSRDHFKDFKRVSYEQYF

J gene: TRBJ2-7
V gene: TRBV7-8
CDR3 length: 11
clone size: -
D gene: -
CDR3 DNA: TGTGCCAGCAGCCTTAGGGGGGAGCAGTACTTC
CDR3 protein: CASSLRGEQYF

J gene: TRBJ2-7
V gene: TRBV4-3
CDR3 length: 15
clone size: -
D gene: TRBD1
CDR3 DNA: TGCGCCAGCAGCCAAGTACCGACAGGGCGCGACGAGCAGTACTTC
CDR3 protein: CASSQVPTGRDEQYF

J gene: TRBJ2-7
V gene: TRBV6-1
CDR3 length: 15
clone size: many
D gene: -
CDR3 DNA: TGTGCCAGCAGTGAATCGAGAGGAACCTCCTACGAGCAGTACTTC
CDR3 protein: CASSESRGTSYEQYF

J gene: TRBJ2-7
V gene: TRBV27
CDR3 length: 14
clone size: -
D gene: -
CDR3 DNA: TGTGCCAGCAGCCCCCTTGTGGGCGGGGACGAGCAGTACTTC
CDR3 protein: CASSPLVGGDEQYF

J gene: TRBJ2-5
V gene: TRBV28
CDR3 length: 13
clone size: -
D gene: TRBD1
CDR3 DNA: TGTGCCAGCAGTTGGACAGGGCAAGAGACCCAGTACTTC
CDR3 protein: CASSWTGQETQYF

J gene: TRBJ2-7
V gene: TRBV27
CDR3 length: 15
clone size: -
D gene: -
CDR3 DNA: TGTGCCAGCAGTTTATCCCTCGTTAGGGCCAACGAGCAGTACTTC
CDR3 protein: CASSLSLVRANEQYF

J gene: TRBJ1-5
V gene: TRBV19
CDR3 length: 15
clone size: -
D gene: -
CDR3 DNA: TGTGCCAGTAGTATATATGGTCGCAGCAATCAGCCCCAGCATTTT
CDR3 protein: CASSIYGRSNQPQHF

J gene: TRBJ2-7
V gene: TRBV4-3
CDR3 length: 15
clone size: -
D gene: TRBD2
CDR3 DNA: TGCGCCAGCAGCCAGTGGACTAGCGCTTCCTACGAGCAGTACTTC
CDR3 protein: CASSQWTSASYEQYF

J gene: TRBJ1-1
V gene: TRBV7-3
CDR3 length: 14
clone size: once
D gene: -
CDR3 DNA: TGTGCCAGCAGCATAGGGGGACCGGGCACTGAAGCTTTCTTT
CDR3 protein: CASSIGGPGTEAFF

J gene: TRBJ1-1
V gene: TRBV2
CDR3 length: 13
clone size: -
D gene: -
CDR3 DNA: TGTGCCAGCAGGGAACATAAGAACACTGAAGCTTTCTTT
CDR3 protein: CASREHKNTEAFF

J gene: TRBJ2-3
V gene: TRBV4-1
CDR3 length: 15
clone size: -
D gene: -
CDR3 DNA: TGCGCCAGCAGCCAAGTTAGGCCAGACACAGATACGCAGTATTTT
CDR3 protein: CASSQVRPDTDTQYF

J gene: TRBJ2-1
V gene: TRBV29-1
CDR3 length: 14
clone size: -
D gene: TRBD2
CDR3 DNA: TGCAGCGTTGAAACTAGCGGGCGGAACAATGAGCAGTTCTTC
CDR3 protein: CSVETSGRNNEQFF

J gene: TRBJ1-5
V gene: TRBV11-3
CDR3 length: 18
clone size: -
D gene: -
CDR3 DNA: TGTGCCAGCAGCTTAACTAAGGTGACAGCTGATAGCAATCAGCCCCAGCATTTT
CDR3 protein: CASSLTKVTADSNQPQHF

J gene: TRBJ1-1
V gene: TRBV6-5
CDR3 length: 14
clone size: once
D gene: -
CDR3 DNA: TGTGCCAGCAGTTACGGGACCCGGAGCGCTGAAGCTTTCTTT
CDR3 protein: CASSYGTRSAEAFF

J gene: TRBJ2-1
V gene: TRBV19
CDR3 length: 16
clone size: -
D gene: -
CDR3 DNA: TGTGCCAGTAGTATAAGGAGCAGGGAGGTGAGCGATGAGCAGTTCTTC
CDR3 protein: CASSIRSREVSDEQFF

J gene: TRBJ2-7
V gene: TRBV28
CDR3 length: 15
clone size: -
D gene: -
CDR3 DNA: TGTGCCAGCAGTTATGAACGATCCCGAATCTACGAGCAGTACTTC
CDR3 protein: CASSYERSRIYEQYF

J gene: TRBJ2-3
V gene: TRBV28
CDR3 length: 17
clone size: -
D gene: -
CDR3 DNA: TGTGCCAGCAGTTTTGTGGCTACCTTAGGGACGACAGATACGCAGTATTTT
CDR3 protein: CASSFVATLGTTDTQYF

J gene: TRBJ2-1
V gene: TRBV30
CDR3 length: 12
clone size: -
D gene: -
CDR3 DNA: TGTGCCTGGAGCCTAGGTCAGGACCCGACGTTCTTC
CDR3 protein: CAWSLGQDPTFF

J gene: TRBJ2-1
V gene: TRBV11-3
CDR3 length: 13
clone size: -
D gene: -
CDR3 DNA: TGTGCCAGCAGCTATACTGGTGTGAATGAGCAGTTCTTC
CDR3 protein: CASSYTGVNEQFF

J gene: TRBJ2-1
V gene: TRBV27
CDR3 length: 15
clone size: -
D gene: -
CDR3 DNA: TGTGCCAGCAGTACGGGCGGCCGCTCCTACAATGAGCAGTTCTTC
CDR3 protein: CASSTGGRSYNEQFF

J gene: TRBJ2-7
V gene: TRBV30
CDR3 length: 14
clone size: -
D gene: TRBD2
CDR3 DNA: TGTGCCTGGAGTTCTGAAGCGGGAGCCGACGAGCAGTACTTC
CDR3 protein: CAWSSEAGADEQYF

J gene: TRBJ2-1
V gene: TRBV2
CDR3 length: 11
clone size: -
D gene: -
CDR3 DNA: TGTGCCAGCAGTGCCTACAATGAGCAGTTCTTC
CDR3 protein: CASSAYNEQFF

J gene: TRBJ2-7
V gene: TRBV5-6
CDR3 length: 13
clone size: -
D gene: -
CDR3 DNA: TGTGCCAGCAGCCCCTCCATCCCCTACGAGCAGTACTTC
CDR3 protein: CASSPSIPYEQYF

J gene: TRBJ2-7
V gene: TRBV13
CDR3 length: 12
clone size: once
D gene: -
CDR3 DNA: TGTGCCAGCAGCTTATTGGCCTACGAGCAGTACTTC
CDR3 protein: CASSLLAYEQYF

J gene: TRBJ2-7
V gene: TRBV5-1
CDR3 length: 13
clone size: -
D gene: -
CDR3 DNA: TGCGCCAGCAGAACAGGGGAGGGGCGCGAGCAGTACTTC
CDR3 protein: CASRTGEGREQYF

J gene: TRBJ2-3
V gene: TRBV5-6
CDR3 length: 16
clone size: -
D gene: TRBD2
CDR3 DNA: TGTGCCAGCAGCTTGGCAGCGGGAGCTCTCCCAGATACGCAGTATTTT
CDR3 protein: CASSLAAGALPDTQYF

J gene: TRBJ2-7
V gene: TRBV27
CDR3 length: 13
clone size: -
D gene: TRBD1
CDR3 DNA: TGTGCCAGCAGTACGACAGGGCCGTTCGAGCAGTACTTC
CDR3 protein: CASSTTGPFEQYF